A selection of T cell receptor beta chains follows, all from one sample in a study of control samples from healthy donors and cancer patients. The method was immunoSEQ multiplex PCR; TCRdb's version includes in-frame clones alone and lacks a portion of them. This table holds fewer than 200,000 clones, nearly 90% found once. Sequencing input: blood. The receptors shown here come from a woman in her forties or fifties in good health. Both conserved end residues are part of each CDR3. Fields, in order: J gene, V gene, D gene, CDR3 DNA, CDR3 protein. A D gene is named only where the DNA matches it firmly.

j_gene: TRBJ2-7
v_gene: TRBV27
d_gene: TRBD1
CDR3nt: TGTGCCAGCAGTCACAGGGGGAGCTCCTACGAGCAGTACTTC
CDR3aa: CASSHRGSSYEQYF

j_gene: TRBJ1-1
v_gene: TRBV6-6
d_gene: -
CDR3nt: TGTGCCAGCAGTCTCGTGGCCCCAACTGAAGCTTTCTTT
CDR3aa: CASSLVAPTEAFF

j_gene: TRBJ1-2
v_gene: TRBV9
d_gene: TRBD1
CDR3nt: TGTGCCAGCAGCGTAGACCAGGGGGATGGCTACACCTTC
CDR3aa: CASSVDQGDGYTF

j_gene: TRBJ1-1
v_gene: TRBV29-1
d_gene: -
CDR3nt: TGCAGCGCCGGAGTATCAACTGAAGCTTTCTTT
CDR3aa: CSAGVSTEAFF

j_gene: TRBJ2-1
v_gene: TRBV7-3
d_gene: -
CDR3nt: TGTGCCAGCAGCCCATACGGGACGAGGAGCAATGAGCAGTTCTTC
CDR3aa: CASSPYGTRSNEQFF

j_gene: TRBJ1-5
v_gene: TRBV6-6
d_gene: TRBD1
CDR3nt: TGTGCCAGCAAGAGCCGGACAGGGGTTAATCAGCCCCAGCATTTT
CDR3aa: CASKSRTGVNQPQHF

j_gene: TRBJ2-7
v_gene: TRBV28
d_gene: TRBD2
CDR3nt: TGTGCCAGCAGTCAGGGGACTAGCCGCTACGAGCAGTACTTC
CDR3aa: CASSQGTSRYEQYF

j_gene: TRBJ1-4
v_gene: TRBV28
d_gene: -
CDR3nt: TGTGCCAGCAGTTTAGGCTATGCCGGGGAAAAACTGTTTTTT
CDR3aa: CASSLGYAGEKLFF

j_gene: TRBJ2-5
v_gene: TRBV5-1
d_gene: TRBD1
CDR3nt: TGCGCCAGCAGCCCAGGAGACAGGGGGGCTTACCAAGAGACCCAGTACTTC
CDR3aa: CASSPGDRGAYQETQYF

j_gene: TRBJ1-2
v_gene: TRBV5-1
d_gene: -
CDR3nt: TGCGCCAGCAGCTTACAGGGTGACGGCTACACCTTC
CDR3aa: CASSLQGDGYTF

j_gene: TRBJ2-5
v_gene: TRBV7-3
d_gene: -
CDR3nt: TGTGCCAGCAGCCGTGACAGGCGTGGGACCCAGTACTTC
CDR3aa: CASSRDRRGTQYF

j_gene: TRBJ1-6
v_gene: TRBV6-6
d_gene: -
CDR3nt: TGCTCCACTTTGGCTAGTTCACCCCTCCACTTT
CDR3aa: CSTLASSPLHF

j_gene: TRBJ1-1
v_gene: TRBV6-1
d_gene: -
CDR3nt: TGTGCCAGCAGTCAACGGGGGGGTAGCACTGAAGCTTTCTTT
CDR3aa: CASSQRGGSTEAFF

j_gene: TRBJ1-6
v_gene: TRBV5-4
d_gene: TRBD1
CDR3nt: TGTGCCAGCAGCCGGGACAGCTATAATTCACCCCTCCACTTT
CDR3aa: CASSRDSYNSPLHF

j_gene: TRBJ2-3
v_gene: TRBV7-8
d_gene: -
CDR3nt: TGTGCCAGCAGCGCCACCAGCGGATACACAGATACGCAGTATTTT
CDR3aa: CASSATSGYTDTQYF

j_gene: TRBJ1-4
v_gene: TRBV19
d_gene: -
CDR3nt: TGTGCCAGTAGGAAATTTGCTACAACTAATGAAAAACTGTTTTTT
CDR3aa: CASRKFATTNEKLFF

j_gene: TRBJ2-7
v_gene: TRBV5-4
d_gene: -
CDR3nt: TGTGCCAGCAGCTTTTTGGGGTTTCCTTCCTACGAGCAGTACTTC
CDR3aa: CASSFLGFPSYEQYF